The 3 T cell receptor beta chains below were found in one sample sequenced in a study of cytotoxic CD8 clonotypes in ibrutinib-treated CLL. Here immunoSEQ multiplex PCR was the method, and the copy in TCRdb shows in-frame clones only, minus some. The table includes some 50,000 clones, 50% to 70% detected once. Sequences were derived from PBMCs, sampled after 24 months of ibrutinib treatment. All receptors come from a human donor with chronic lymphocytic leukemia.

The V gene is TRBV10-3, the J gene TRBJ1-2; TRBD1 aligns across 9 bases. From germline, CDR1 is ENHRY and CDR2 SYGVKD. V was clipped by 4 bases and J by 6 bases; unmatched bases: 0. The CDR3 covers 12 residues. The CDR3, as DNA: TGTGCCATCAGTGGGACAGGGGATGGCTACACCTTC. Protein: CAISGTGDGYTF.

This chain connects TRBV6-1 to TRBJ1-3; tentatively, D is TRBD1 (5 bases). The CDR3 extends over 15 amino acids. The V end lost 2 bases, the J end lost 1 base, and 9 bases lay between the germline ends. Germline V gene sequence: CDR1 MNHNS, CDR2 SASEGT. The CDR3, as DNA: TGTGCCAGCAGTGAAAGGACAAGATCTGGAAACACCATATATTTT. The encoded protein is CASSERTRSGNTIYF.

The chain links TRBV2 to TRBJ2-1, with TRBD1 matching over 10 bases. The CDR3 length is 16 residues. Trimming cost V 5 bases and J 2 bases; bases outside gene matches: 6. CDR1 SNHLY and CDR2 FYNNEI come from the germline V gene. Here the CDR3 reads CASSLRDRGPYNEQFF. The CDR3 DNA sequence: TGTGCCAGCAGTCTCCGGGACAGGGGTCCCTACAATGAGCAGTTCTTC.